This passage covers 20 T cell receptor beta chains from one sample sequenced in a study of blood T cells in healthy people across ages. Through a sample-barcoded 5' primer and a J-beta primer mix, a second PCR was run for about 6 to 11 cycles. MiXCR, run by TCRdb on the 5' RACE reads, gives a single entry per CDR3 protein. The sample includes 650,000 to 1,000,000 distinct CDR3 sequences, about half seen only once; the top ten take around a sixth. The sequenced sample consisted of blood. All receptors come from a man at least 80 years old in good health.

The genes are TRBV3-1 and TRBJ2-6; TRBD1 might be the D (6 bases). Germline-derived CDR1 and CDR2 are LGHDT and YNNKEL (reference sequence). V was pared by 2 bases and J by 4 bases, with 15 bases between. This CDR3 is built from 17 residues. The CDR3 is CASSQLPTGSGANVLTF. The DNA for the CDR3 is TGTGCCAGCAGCCAACTCCCTACAGGGTCCGGGGCCAACGTCCTGACTTTC. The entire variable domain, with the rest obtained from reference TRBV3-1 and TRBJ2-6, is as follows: DTAVSQTPKYLVTQMGNDKSIKCEQNLGHDTMYWYKQDSKKFLKIMFSYNNKELIINETVPNRFSPKSPDKAHLNLHINSLELGDSAVYFCASSQLPTGSGANVLTFGAGSRLTVL.

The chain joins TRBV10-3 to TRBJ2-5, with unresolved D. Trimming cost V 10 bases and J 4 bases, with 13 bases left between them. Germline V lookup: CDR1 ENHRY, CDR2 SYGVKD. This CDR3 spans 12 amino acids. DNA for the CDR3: TGTGCCACCTCATACCGTCCAGAGACCCAGTACTTC. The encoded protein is CATSYRPETQYF.

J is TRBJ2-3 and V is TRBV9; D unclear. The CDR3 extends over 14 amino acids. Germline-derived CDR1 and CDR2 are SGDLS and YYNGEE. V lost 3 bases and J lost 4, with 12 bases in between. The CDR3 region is CASSGRAVADTQYF. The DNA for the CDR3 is TGTGCCAGCAGCGGACGAGCCGTCGCAGATACGCAGTATTTT.

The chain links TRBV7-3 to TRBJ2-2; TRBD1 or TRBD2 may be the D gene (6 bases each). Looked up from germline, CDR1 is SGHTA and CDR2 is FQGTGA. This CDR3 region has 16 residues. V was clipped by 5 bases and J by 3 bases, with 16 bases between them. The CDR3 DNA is TGTGCCAGCAGCATCGGAGGAGGGGGTTACACCGGGGAGCTGTTTTTT. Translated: CASSIGGGGYTGELFF.

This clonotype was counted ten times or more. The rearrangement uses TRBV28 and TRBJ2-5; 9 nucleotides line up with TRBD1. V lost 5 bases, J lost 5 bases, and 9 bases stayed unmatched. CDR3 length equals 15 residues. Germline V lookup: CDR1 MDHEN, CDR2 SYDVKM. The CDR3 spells CASSAVGTGKETQYF. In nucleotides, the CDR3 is TGTGCCAGCAGTGCCGTTGGGACAGGGAAGGAGACCCAGTACTTC.

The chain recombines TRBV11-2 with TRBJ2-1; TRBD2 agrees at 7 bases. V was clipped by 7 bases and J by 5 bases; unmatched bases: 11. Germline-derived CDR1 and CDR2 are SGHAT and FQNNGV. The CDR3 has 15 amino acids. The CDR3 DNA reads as TGTGCCAGCATGGTTTCCCGGCGGGAGAACAATGAGCAGTTCTTC. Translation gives CASMVSRRENNEQFF.

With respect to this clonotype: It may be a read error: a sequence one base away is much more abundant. For the CDR3, the DNA is TGTGCCATCAGTGAGCAACTAGACCAAGGGACCCAGTACTTC. This translates into CAISEQLDQGTQYF. The rearrangement uses TRBV10-3 and TRBJ2-7, with D possibly being TRBD2 (5 bases). The J call may be faulty, since TRBJ2-5 better matches the DNA end. CDR1 is ENHRY, CDR2 SYGVKD, per germline. The CDR3 covers 14 residues.

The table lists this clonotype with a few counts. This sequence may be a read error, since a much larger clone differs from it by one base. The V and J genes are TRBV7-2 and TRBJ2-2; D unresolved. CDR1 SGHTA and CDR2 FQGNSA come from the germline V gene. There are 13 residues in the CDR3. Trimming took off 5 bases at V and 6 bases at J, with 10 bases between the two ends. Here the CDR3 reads CASSVDRPGELFF. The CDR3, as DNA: TGTGCCAGCAGCGTAGACCGTCCCGGGGAGCTGTTTTTT.

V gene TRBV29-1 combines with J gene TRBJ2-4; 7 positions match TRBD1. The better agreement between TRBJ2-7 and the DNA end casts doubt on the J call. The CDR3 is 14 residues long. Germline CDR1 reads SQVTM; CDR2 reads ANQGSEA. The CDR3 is CSVATGDRLYEQYF. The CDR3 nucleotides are TGCAGCGTTGCCACAGGGGATCGTCTCTACGAGCAGTACTTC.

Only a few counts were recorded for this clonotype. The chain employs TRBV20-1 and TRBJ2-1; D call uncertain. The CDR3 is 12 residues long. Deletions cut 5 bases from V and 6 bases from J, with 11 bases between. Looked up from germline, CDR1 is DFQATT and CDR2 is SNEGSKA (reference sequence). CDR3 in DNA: TGCAGTGCTTCCCTAGGTGGCAATGAGCAGTTCTTC. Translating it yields CSASLGGNEQFF.

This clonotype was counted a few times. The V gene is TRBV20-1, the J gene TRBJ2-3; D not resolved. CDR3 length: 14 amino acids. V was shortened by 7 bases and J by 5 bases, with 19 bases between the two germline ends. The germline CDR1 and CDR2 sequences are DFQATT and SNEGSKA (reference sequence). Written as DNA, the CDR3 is TGCAGTGAAGACGGGCCGGGCTTGGGAGATACGCAGTATTTT. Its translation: CSEDGPGLGDTQYF.

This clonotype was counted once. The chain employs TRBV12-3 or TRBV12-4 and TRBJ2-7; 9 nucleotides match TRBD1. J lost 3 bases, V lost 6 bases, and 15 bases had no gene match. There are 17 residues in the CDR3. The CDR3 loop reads CASSRKLTGGSGYEQYF. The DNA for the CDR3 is TGTGCCAGCAGCCGAAAGTTGACAGGGGGAAGCGGCTACGAGCAGTACTTC.

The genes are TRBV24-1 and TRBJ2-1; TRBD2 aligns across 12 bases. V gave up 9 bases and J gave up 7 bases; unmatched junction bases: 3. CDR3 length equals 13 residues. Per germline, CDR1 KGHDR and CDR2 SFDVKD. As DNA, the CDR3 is TGTGCCACCGGGACTAGCGGGTGGAATGAGCAGTTCTTC. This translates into CATGTSGWNEQFF.

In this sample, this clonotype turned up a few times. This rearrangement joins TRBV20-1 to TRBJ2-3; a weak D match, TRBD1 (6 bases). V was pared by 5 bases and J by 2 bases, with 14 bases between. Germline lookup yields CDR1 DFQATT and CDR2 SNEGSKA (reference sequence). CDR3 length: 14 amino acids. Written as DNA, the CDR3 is TGCAGTGCTGGGGGCATCAGCGACACAGATACGCAGTATTTT. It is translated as CSAGGISDTDTQYF.

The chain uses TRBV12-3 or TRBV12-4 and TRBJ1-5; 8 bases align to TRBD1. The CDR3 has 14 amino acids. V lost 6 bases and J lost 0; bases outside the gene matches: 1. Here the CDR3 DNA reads TGTGCCAGCAGGGACAGGGATAGCAATCAGCCCCAGCATTTT. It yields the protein CASRDRDSNQPQHF.

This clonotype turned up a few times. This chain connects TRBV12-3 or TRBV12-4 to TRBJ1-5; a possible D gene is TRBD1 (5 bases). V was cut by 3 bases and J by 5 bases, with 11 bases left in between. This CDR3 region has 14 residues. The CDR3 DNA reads TGTGCCAGCAGTTTGTTGGCAGGGCATCAGCCCCAGCATTTT. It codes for CASSLLAGHQPQHF.

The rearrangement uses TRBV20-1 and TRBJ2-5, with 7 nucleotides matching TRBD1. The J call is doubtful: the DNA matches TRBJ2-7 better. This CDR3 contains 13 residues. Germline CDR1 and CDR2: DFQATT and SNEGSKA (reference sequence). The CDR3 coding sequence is TGCAGTGCCGGGACAGAACCTCGATACGAGCAGTACTTC. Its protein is CSAGTEPRYEQYF.

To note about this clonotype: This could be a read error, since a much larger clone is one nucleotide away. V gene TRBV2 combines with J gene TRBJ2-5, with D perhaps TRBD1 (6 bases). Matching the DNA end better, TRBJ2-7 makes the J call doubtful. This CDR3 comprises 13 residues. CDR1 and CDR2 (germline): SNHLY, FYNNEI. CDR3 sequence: CASIPDSTCEQYF. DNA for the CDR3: TGTGCCAGCATACCGGACAGCACCTGCGAGCAGTACTTC.

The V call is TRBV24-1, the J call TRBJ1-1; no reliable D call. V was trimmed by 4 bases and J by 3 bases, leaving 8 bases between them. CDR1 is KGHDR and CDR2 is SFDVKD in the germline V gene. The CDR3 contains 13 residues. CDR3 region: CATSDGGYTEAFF. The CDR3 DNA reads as TGTGCCACCAGTGACGGAGGTTACACTGAAGCTTTCTTT.

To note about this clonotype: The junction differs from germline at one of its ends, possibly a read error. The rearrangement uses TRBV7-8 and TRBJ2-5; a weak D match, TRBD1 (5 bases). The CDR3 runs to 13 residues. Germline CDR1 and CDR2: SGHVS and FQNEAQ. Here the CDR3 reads CASSWGSQETQNF. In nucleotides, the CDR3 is TGTGCTAGCAGCTGGGGCAGCCAAGAGACCCAGAACTTC.